This entry features one TCR beta chain sequence. The antigen is not known. The data derive from a study of cytomegalovirus exposure and HLA in healthy donors. Study results and limitations: HLA-A and HLA-B allele assignments for most subjects were reportedly predicted accurately using TCR beta sequences.

The PCR ran on 60 Vbeta and 13 Jbeta primers. The method was immunoSEQ multiplex PCR; TCRdb's version includes in-frame clones alone and lacks a portion of them. The table includes 85,000 to 120,000 clones, around three quarters detected once. CDR3 size: 13 residues. Germline CDR1 PRHDT, CDR2 FYEKMQ (reference sequence). V was clipped by 3 bases and J by 9 bases; unmatched bases: 4. Sequencing was carried out using PBMCs. This TCR was sampled from a woman between 45 and 65 years old in good health and CMV-seropositive. The chain carries TRBV13 and TRBJ2-2; 7 nucleotides agree with TRBD1. Here the CDR3 DNA reads TGTGCCAGCAGCTTCCAGGGGGATAGGGAGCTGTTTTTT. It specifies CASSFQGDRELFF. Variable domain in full (rest from reference TRBV13 and TRBJ2-2): AAGVIQSPRHLIKEKRETATLKCYPIPRHDTVYWYQQGPGQDPQFLISFYEKMQSDKGSIPDRFSAQQFSDYHSELNMSSLELGDSALYFCASSFQGDRELFFGEGSRLTVL.